The 17 T cell receptor beta chains listed next were all sequenced from one sample in a study of beta chain features in type 1 diabetes. Study results and caveats: Moderately but significantly shorter TCRB CDR3s were found in Type 1 diabetes patients in all four CD4+ subsets.

Investigators reverse transcribed all isolated RNA, so they sequenced expressed TCRB transcripts. TCRdb keeps only in-frame clones here, not all; method: immunoSEQ multiplex PCR. Counted here are 300,000 to 400,000 clones, around 9.3% occurring once; the ten biggest clones make up 1%. For these TCRs, the target antigens are not known. Material for sequencing was central memory CD4+ T cells from blood. All receptors come from a man under 40 with type 1 diabetes.

This clone was observed a few times. The J gene is TRBJ1-2, the V gene TRBV9, with TRBD1 identical over 7 bases. The CDR3 consists of 15 residues. Germline V lookup: CDR1 SGDLS, CDR2 YYNGEE. With V trimmed by 2 bases and J by 0 bases, 4 bases remained unmatched. The chain's CDR3 is CASSVEGGSNYGYTF. CDR3 DNA sequence: TGTGCCAGCAGCGTTGAAGGGGGCTCTAACTATGGCTACACCTTC.

This clone was detected only a few times. The V gene is TRBV27, the J gene TRBJ2-6; 7 nucleotides match TRBD1. The CDR3 covers 18 residues. V shed 5 bases, J shed 0 bases, and the junction held 10 bases outside the gene matches. CDR1 MNHEY and CDR2 SMNVEV come from the germline V gene (reference sequence). DNA for the CDR3: TGTGCCAGCAGTCAGGGGGACAGTTATTTCTCTGGGGCCAACGTCCTGACTTTC. Residues: CASSQGDSYFSGANVLTF. Full variable domain (missing parts from reference TRBV27 and TRBJ2-6): EAQVTQNPRYLITVTGKKLTVTCSQNMNHEYMSWYRQDPGLGLRQIYYSMNVEVTDKGDVPEGYKVSRKEKRNFPLILESPSPNQTSLYFCASSQGDSYFSGANVLTFGAGSRLTVL.

The chain has TRBV19 and TRBJ1-1; no definite D call. Germline CDR1 and CDR2: LNHDA and SQIVND (reference sequence). V lost 1 base and J lost 7, with 7 bases in between. This CDR3 region has 12 residues. The CDR3 DNA sequence: TGTGCCAGTAGTATAGTTCCCGATGAAGCTTTCTTT. This sequence encodes CASSIVPDEAFF.

V gene TRBV7-2 combines with J gene TRBJ2-3; 7 nucleotides align to TRBD2. V was clipped by 6 bases and J by 1 base; unmatched bases: 10. The CDR3 sequence is 16 residues long. Germline V gene data show CDR1 as SGHTA and CDR2 as FQGNSA. Here the CDR3 reads CASSFSRDYRTDTQYF. CDR3 bases: TGTGCCAGCAGTTTCTCCCGGGACTACCGCACAGATACGCAGTATTTT.

The chain carries TRBV18 and TRBJ2-2; TRBD1 is a possible D gene (5 bases). The germline V gene encodes CDR1 KGHSH and CDR2 LQKENI. The CDR3 has 16 amino acids. The germline V and J ends were trimmed by 0 bases and 4 bases, with 12 bases remaining between them. This CDR3 reads CASSPPFQGVTGELFF. CDR3 nucleotide sequence: TGTGCCAGCTCACCACCGTTTCAAGGGGTCACCGGGGAGCTGTTTTTT.

This clone was recorded a few times. This chain links TRBV19 with TRBJ1-2; 8 nucleotides align to TRBD1. Germline V gene data show CDR1 as LNHDA and CDR2 as SQIVND (reference sequence). This CDR3 region has 14 residues. Losses at the gene ends were 6 bases for V and 3 bases for J; bases not matched to a gene: 6. The CDR3: CASSYDRGDYGYTF. The DNA of the CDR3 is TGTGCCAGTAGCTACGACAGGGGAGACTATGGCTACACCTTC.

This clone was seen more than once but under ten times. The J gene is TRBJ2-4, the V gene TRBV4-3, with 8 positions matching TRBD1. V was pared by 0 bases and J by 7 bases, with 8 bases of the junction left unmatched. The CDR3 consists of 16 residues. Germline V CDR1 and CDR2: LGHNA, YSLEER. CDR3: CASSQEFDRGMNIQYF. The CDR3 DNA follows: TGCGCCAGCAGCCAAGAATTCGACAGGGGAATGAACATTCAGTACTTC.

In DNA, the CDR3 is TGCGCCAGCAGCGCTATGGGACAGATGGGCACCGGGGAGCTGTTTTTT. Translation: CASSAMGQMGTGELFF. The chain uses TRBV5-1 and TRBJ2-2; 7 nucleotides align to TRBD1. Germline CDR1 SGHRS, CDR2 YFSETQ. This CDR3 is built from 16 residues. The V segment lost 4 bases and the J segment 4 bases; nucleotides outside the gene matches: 10.

This clone appeared a few times. The chain uses TRBV5-4 and TRBJ2-5; unclear D gene. The V end was cut by 6 bases, the J end by 5 bases, with 17 bases between. This CDR3 has 14 residues. Looked up from germline, CDR1 is SGHNT and CDR2 is YYREEE (reference sequence). The CDR3: CASNPPGMAETQYF. CDR3 nucleotides: TGTGCCAGCAACCCGCCTGGGATGGCGGAGACCCAGTACTTC.

Within the sample, this clone is large. The gene calls are TRBV28 and TRBJ1-3; D perhaps matches TRBD1 (5 bases). V lost 6 bases, J lost 0 bases, and 9 bases lay in between. CDR1 and CDR2 (germline): MDHEN, SYDVKM. This CDR3 is built from 14 residues. As DNA, the CDR3 is TGTGCCAGCAGGTCGACAGCCTCTGGAAACACCATATATTTT. This sequence encodes CASRSTASGNTIYF.

The V and J genes are TRBV9 and TRBJ2-1, with no clear D. Germline CDR1 reads SGDLS; CDR2 reads YYNGEE. The CDR3 runs to 15 residues. Trimming removed 4 bases from V and 10 bases from J, with 21 bases in between. The CDR3 DNA reads TGTGCCAGCAGCCCTCACCCTACCGCCTACTCGGAGCAGTTCTTC. The encoded protein is CASSPHPTAYSEQFF.

This chain connects TRBV19 to TRBJ2-3; 14 nucleotides match TRBD2. Germline V CDR1 and CDR2: LNHDA, SQIVND (reference sequence). V lost 7 bases to trimming and J lost 3 bases; unmatched junction nucleotides: 3. This CDR3 region has 15 residues. CDR3 protein: CASTRLAGGTDTQYF. In nucleotides, the CDR3 is TGTGCCAGTACGAGACTAGCGGGGGGGACAGATACGCAGTATTTT. Full variable domain (rest looked up from reference TRBV19 and TRBJ2-3): DGGITQSPKYLFRKEGQNVTLSCEQNLNHDAMYWYRQDPGQGLRLIYYSQIVNDFQKGDIAEGYSVSREKKESFPLTVTSAQKNPTAFYLCASTRLAGGTDTQYFGPGTRLTVL.

This clone was observed a few times. The chain combines TRBV7-6 with TRBJ1-2; D may be TRBD1 (5 bases). Trimming left V 4 bases short and J 8 bases short, with 14 bases between. This CDR3 has 13 amino acids. CDR1 is SGHVS, CDR2 FNYEAQ, per germline. The CDR3 nucleotides read TGTGCCAGCAGCTCGTCCGGCAGGGACGGCTACACCTTC. Its translation: CASSSSGRDGYTF.

The chain has TRBV4-3 and TRBJ2-4; the D gene is possibly TRBD1 (5 bases). Germline CDR1 LGHNA, CDR2 YSLEER. This CDR3 region has 19 residues. V gave up 4 bases and J gave up 5 bases, with 27 bases separating them. This CDR3 reads CASSPGGRGRFSRENIQYF. CDR3 sequence (DNA): TGCGCCAGCAGCCCCGGTGGTAGGGGAAGATTTTCAAGGGAAAACATTCAGTACTTC.

A few counts support this clone. V gene TRBV19 combines with J gene TRBJ2-1; D might be TRBD1 (6 bases). The V gene's germline CDR1 is LNHDA and CDR2 SQIVND (reference sequence). The CDR3 spans 15 residues. With 6 bases removed from V and 2 bases from J, the gap between germline ends came to 14 bases. The CDR3 DNA sequence: TGTGCCAGTAGACTTACAGGGAAGGCCTACAATGAGCAGTTCTTC. Protein: CASRLTGKAYNEQFF.

In its sample, this clone was seen many times. This rearrangement joins TRBV11-2 to TRBJ1-2, with TRBD1 identical over 7 bases. V dropped 2 bases and J dropped 8; count of bases not matched to a gene: 8. The CDR3 runs 14 residues. Germline lookup yields CDR1 SGHAT and CDR2 FQNNGV. The CDR3 DNA reads as TGTGCCAGCAGCTTAAACGACAGGGAAGGAGGCTACACCTTC. This codes for CASSLNDREGGYTF.

In its sample, this clone was seen many times. The chain employs TRBV5-4 and TRBJ2-1, with 10 positions matching TRBD2. Trimming cost V 4 bases and J 6 bases; bases outside gene matches: 4. Germline V lookup: CDR1 SGHNT, CDR2 YYREEE (reference sequence). The CDR3 sequence is 14 residues long. CDR3 in DNA: TGTGCCAGCAGCCGCTGGACTAGCGGCAATGAGCAGTTCTTC. Translation: CASSRWTSGNEQFF.